This TCR beta chain comes out of a study of human T cells and chemical hapten exposure. J gave up 6 bases and V 0 bases, and 4 bases lay outside the gene matches. Germline CDR1 KGHSH, CDR2 LQKENI. The CDR3 length is 14 residues. Indicated time point: patch test 2, 6 weeks after DPC sensitization. Noted treatment: therapeutic diphenylcyclopropenone sensitization with weekly scalp DPC. Study results and caveats: PT1 expanded TCR numbers rose with patch test score.

Concerning this clonotype: Its antigen remains unknown.

Unique molecular identifiers were attached to individual cDNA molecules during library preparation. TCRdb passed the RACE reads through MiXCR, listing each CDR3 protein once. The repertoire has 80,000 to 100,000 distinct CDR3 sequences, about 9% of them found once; the top ten carry just over 2%. This material consisted of whole blood, taken in connection with sensitization to the hapten diphenylcyclopropenone (DPC). V usage is TRBV18 and J usage is TRBJ2-7, with 8 positions matching TRBD2. This TCR was sampled from a woman in her thirties or forties with alopecia areata. Some clones in this sample may be carry-over from other donors' samples. For the CDR3, the DNA is TGTGCCAGCTCACCACCGGGACTAGTAACCGAGCAGTACTTC. It codes for CASSPPGLVTEQYF.